A single sample gave rise to the 21 T cell receptor beta chains below, sequenced in a study of shared clonotypes between healthy human individuals (TCRdb year 2020). Library construction relied on the immunoSEQ multiplex PCR assay. TCRdb mirrors the immuneACCESS table, restricted to in-frame sequences. Some clones are absent from its copies; in checked studies, under half trace to an unresolved V gene, and the reason for the others is unknown. For this sample there are some 2,000,000 clones; just under 95% appear just once. Clones ranked in the top ten supply about 1.1% of the sample. For the CD8 naive samples, CD45RO-negative cells were positively selected for CCR7, yielding a CD45RA+CCR7+ population from which TemRA cells were excluded. Sequencing was carried out using naive CD8+ T cells sorted from blood. The sample's cell subset or site label, decoded: CD45RA+CCR7+. The receptors were sampled from a man younger than 35 in good health.

The chain is built from TRBV4-1 and TRBJ2-3, with D hard to call. This CDR3 contains 16 residues. V lost 0 bases to trimming and J lost 5 bases, with 15 bases between them. Germline lookup yields CDR1 MGHRA and CDR2 YSYEKL. The CDR3 DNA follows: TGCGCCAGCAGCCAAGATCCCGGAGCCCCGAGAGATACGCAGTATTTT. Translating it yields CASSQDPGAPRDTQYF.

The CDR3 sequence is CSVRDGSYEQYF. DNA of the CDR3: TGCAGCGTACGGGACGGCTCCTACGAGCAGTACTTC. The rearrangement uses TRBV29-1 and TRBJ2-7; the D gene could be TRBD1 or TRBD2 (5 bases each). V lost 6 bases to trimming and J lost 0 bases, with 9 bases between them. This CDR3 is built from 12 residues. Germline V gives CDR1 SQVTM, CDR2 ANQGSEA.

The chain recombines TRBV5-4 with TRBJ2-7; 9 nucleotides agree with TRBD1. V lost 3 bases and J lost 6; bases outside the gene matches: 7. Germline V CDR1 and CDR2: SGHNT, YYREEE (reference sequence). CDR3 length: 14 amino acids. CDR3 sequence reads: CASSYPGQGSEQYF. CDR3 coding DNA: TGTGCCAGCAGCTACCCGGGACAGGGCTCCGAGCAGTACTTC.

V gene TRBV28 combines with J gene TRBJ2-7, with TRBD1 as a possible D gene (5 bases). V lost 7 bases, J lost 0 bases, and 10 bases lay in between. The germline V gene has CDR1 MDHEN and CDR2 SYDVKM. This CDR3 contains 13 residues. CDR3 sequence: CASNPDSSYEQYF. In nucleotides, the CDR3 is TGTGCCAGCAACCCCGACAGCTCCTACGAGCAGTACTTC.

The genes are TRBV6-5 and TRBJ2-3; D is ambiguous. The CDR3 covers 14 residues. Per the germline V gene, CDR1 is MNHEY and CDR2 is SVGAGI. With 2 bases removed from V and 6 bases from J, the gap between germline ends came to 12 bases. Here the CDR3 reads CASSYRWADDTQYF. The CDR3 bases are TGTGCCAGCAGTTACCGGTGGGCCGACGATACGCAGTATTTT.

The rearrangement uses TRBV27 and TRBJ1-2; possible D gene TRBD1, 5 bases. Trimming left V 10 bases short and J 7 bases short, with 13 bases between. The germline V gene has CDR1 MNHEY and CDR2 SMNVEV (reference sequence). The CDR3 totals 11 residues. The chain's CDR3 is CATREGTGYTF. The CDR3 coding sequence is TGTGCCACTAGGGAGGGGACTGGCTACACCTTC.

This clone has only one observation. The rearrangement joins TRBV5-1 to TRBJ2-5, with 7 bases lining up with TRBD1. Germline CDR1 is SGHRS and CDR2 is YFSETQ. V shed 2 bases, J shed 2 bases, and the junction held 6 bases outside the gene matches. This CDR3 is built from 15 residues. The CDR3 sequence is CASSFRQGRQETQYF. DNA of the CDR3: TGCGCCAGCAGCTTCCGACAGGGCCGACAAGAGACCCAGTACTTC.

J is TRBJ2-7 and V is TRBV5-4; possibly TRBD2 for D (5 bases). The germline CDR1 and CDR2 sequences are SGHNT and YYREEE (reference sequence). V was trimmed by 8 bases and J by 5 bases, leaving 20 bases between them. The CDR3 loop spans 14 amino acids. The CDR3 DNA sequence: TGTGCCAGGGTACCGGGGAAGCGTTACCACGAGCAGTACTTC. Translation gives CARVPGKRYHEQYF.

The V call is TRBV7-9, the J call TRBJ1-2; perhaps TRBD1 as D (6 bases). The germline CDR1 and CDR2 sequences are SEHNR and FQNEAQ (reference sequence). V lost 6 bases and J 5 bases, leaving 16 bases between the germline ends. The CDR3 is 14 residues long. CDR3 DNA: TGTGCCAGCAGGCCGGGACATTCCTTTTATGGCTACACCTTC. Encoded protein: CASRPGHSFYGYTF.

The rearrangement joins TRBV30 to TRBJ2-1, with TRBD2 identical over 10 bases. The germline gives CDR1 GTSNPN, CDR2 SVGIG (reference sequence). CDR3 length: 18 residues. Trimming cost V 0 bases and J 3 bases; bases outside gene matches: 11. CDR3 nucleotide sequence: TGTGCCTGGAGTGTACAGCGGGGGGGCCCTATAGTCTACAATGAGCAGTTCTTC. Translation: CAWSVQRGGPIVYNEQFF.

The chain combines TRBV6-5 with TRBJ2-4; TRBD2 matches at 11 bases. The CDR3 is 15 residues long. Germline CDR1 and CDR2: MNHEY and SVGAGI. J was trimmed by 4 bases and V by 7 bases; bases with no gene match: 6. CDR3 nucleotides: TGTGCCAGCATAGGTCTAGCGGGGGGTAAAAACATTCAGTACTTC. Translated: CASIGLAGGKNIQYF.

The gene calls are TRBV27 and TRBJ2-1; D might be TRBD1 (6 bases). Germline-derived CDR1 and CDR2 are MNHEY and SMNVEV (reference sequence). This CDR3 has 17 amino acids. V lost 6 bases and J lost 4, with 22 bases in between. CDR3 in amino acids: CASSLPQGSGIYNEQFF. The DNA of the CDR3 is TGTGCCAGCAGCTTACCCCAGGGGTCGGGAATTTACAATGAGCAGTTCTTC.

The chain has TRBV27 and TRBJ1-3, with TRBD1 matching over 7 bases. CDR3 length equals 14 residues. The V gene end was trimmed by 5 bases and the J gene end by 2 bases; junction bases not matched to a gene: 3. Germline-derived CDR1 and CDR2 are MNHEY and SMNVEV (reference sequence). The CDR3 reads CASSKTGTGNTIYF. As DNA, the CDR3 is TGTGCCAGCAGTAAGACAGGGACTGGAAACACCATATATTTT.

The genes are TRBV10-1 and TRBJ2-2, with 9 bases matching TRBD2. CDR1 and CDR2 from the germline V gene are WNHNN and SYGVQD (reference sequence). The V gene end was trimmed by 3 bases and the J gene end by 5 bases; junction bases not matched to a gene: 19. The CDR3 length is 20 residues. The CDR3 DNA follows: TGCGCCAGCAGTGACACAATTGGGACTAGCCGGACCCCTCAGACCGGGGAGCTGTTTTTT. Encoded protein: CASSDTIGTSRTPQTGELFF.

This clone came up once. Additional DNA sequences in this sample encode the identical CDR3. Here the CDR3 reads CASGSYEQYF. The DNA for the CDR3 is TGTGCCAGCGGGAGCTACGAGCAGTACTTC. This sequence joins TRBV28 and TRBJ2-7, with D perhaps matching TRBD2 (5 bases). This CDR3 spans 10 amino acids. The germline V gene has CDR1 MDHEN and CDR2 SYDVKM. Between the trimmed V and J ends, which lost 8 bases and 3 bases, there was a span of 5 bases. Complete variable domain (other parts from reference TRBV28 and TRBJ2-7): DVKVTQSSRYLVKRTGEKVFLECVQDMDHENMFWYRQDPGLGLRLIYFSYDVKMKEKGDIPEGYSVSREKKERFSLILESASTNQTSMYLCASGSYEQYFGPGTRLTVT.

The genes are TRBV2 and TRBJ2-1; perhaps TRBD2 as D (6 bases). Trimming stripped 6 bases from V and 0 bases from J, with 12 bases between. This CDR3 spans 15 amino acids. From germline, CDR1 is SNHLY and CDR2 FYNNEI. The CDR3 is CASRSDYSSYNEQFF. The CDR3 nucleotides are TGTGCCAGCAGATCGGACTATAGCTCCTACAATGAGCAGTTCTTC. The full variable domain, its missing parts supplied by reference TRBV2 and TRBJ2-1, is EPEVTQTPSHQVTQMGQEVILRCVPISNHLYFYWYRQILGQKVEFLVSFYNNEISEKSEIFDDQFSVERPDGSNFTLKIRSTKLEDSAMYFCASRSDYSSYNEQFFGPGTRLTVL.

This chain links TRBV19 with TRBJ1-6; no reliable D call. Germline loops: CDR1 LNHDA, CDR2 SQIVND (reference sequence). Trimming left V 5 bases short and J 10 bases short, with 9 bases between. The CDR3 contains 12 residues. CDR3 in amino acids: CASSFANSPLHF. The DNA of the CDR3 is TGTGCCAGTAGTTTCGCGAACTCACCCCTCCACTTT. Filled out from reference TRBV19 and TRBJ1-6, the complete variable domain reads DGGITQSPKYLFRKEGQNVTLSCEQNLNHDAMYWYRQDPGQGLRLIYYSQIVNDFQKGDIAEGYSVSREKKESFPLTVTSAQKNPTAFYLCASSFANSPLHFGNGTRLTVT.

This chain connects TRBV5-5 to TRBJ1-1; D is possibly TRBD1 (5 bases). Trimming pared 4 bases from V and 4 bases from J, leaving 20 bases between. This CDR3 is built from 16 residues. Germline V lookup: CDR1 SGHKS, CDR2 YYEKEE (reference sequence). CDR3 in DNA: TGTGCCAGCAGCCTGGGTGGGACCGCGTGGATCACTGAAGCTTTCTTT. This codes for CASSLGGTAWITEAFF.

This clone was observed once. The chain uses TRBV27 and TRBJ1-5; weak D call: TRBD1 (6 bases). The CDR3 runs to 17 residues. The germline V gene encodes CDR1 MNHEY and CDR2 SMNVEV (reference sequence). Trimming took 5 bases from V and 0 from J, leaving 17 bases between them. Here the CDR3 DNA reads TGTGCCAGCAGTCCCTCGACAGGAGATTATAGCAATCAGCCCCAGCATTTT. Amino acid sequence: CASSPSTGDYSNQPQHF.

The rearrangement joins TRBV6-6 to TRBJ1-5; D not resolved. Trimming left V 7 bases short and J 3 bases short, with 10 bases between. The CDR3 has 13 residues. Germline V gene lookup returns CDR1 MNHNY and CDR2 SVGAGI (reference sequence). CDR3: CASTVHYNQPQHF. CDR3 bases: TGTGCCAGCACCGTCCACTACAATCAGCCCCAGCATTTT.

V is TRBV30 and J is TRBJ1-4, with 10 bases lining up with TRBD1. This CDR3 is 14 amino acids long. V was clipped by 3 bases and J by 5 bases; unmatched bases: 3. CDR1 and CDR2 (germline): GTSNPN, SVGIG (reference sequence). In DNA, the CDR3 is TGTGCCTGGAGCGAGGGACAGGGGAATGAAAAACTGTTTTTT. Encoded protein: CAWSEGQGNEKLFF.